The clone carrying this T cell receptor beta chain came up a few times. Its antigen is still unknown. The data stem from a study of cytomegalovirus exposure and HLA in healthy donors. Study-level points and caveats: CMV serostatus was the only recorded immune exposure for donors.

The CDR3 contains 16 residues. The V end was cut by 2 bases, the J end by 3 bases, with 14 bases between. Germline CDR1 and CDR2: SNHLY and FYNNEI. The PCR was carried out with 60 Vbeta primers and 13 Jbeta primers. Produced via immunoSEQ multiplex PCR; TCRdb's table is partial and in-frame only. The top ten clones hold 0.85% to 0.9% of a sample with more than 90,000 clones, about 70% of them seen once. This clonotype was sampled from a woman aged 25-40 years in good health and CMV-seronegative. V usage is TRBV2 and J usage is TRBJ2-1, with D perhaps matching TRBD2 (6 bases). The sample comprised PBMCs. The CDR3 DNA reads as TGTGCCAGCAGTGAACGTTTGGCGGGGATCTACAATGAGCAGTTCTTC. Residues: CASSERLAGIYNEQFF. Based on the CDR3 plus reference TRBV2 and TRBJ2-1, the full variable domain is EPEVTQTPSHQVTQMGQEVILRCVPISNHLYFYWYRQILGQKVEFLVSFYNNEISEKSEIFDDQFSVERPDGSNFTLKIRSTKLEDSAMYFCASSERLAGIYNEQFFGPGTRLTVL.